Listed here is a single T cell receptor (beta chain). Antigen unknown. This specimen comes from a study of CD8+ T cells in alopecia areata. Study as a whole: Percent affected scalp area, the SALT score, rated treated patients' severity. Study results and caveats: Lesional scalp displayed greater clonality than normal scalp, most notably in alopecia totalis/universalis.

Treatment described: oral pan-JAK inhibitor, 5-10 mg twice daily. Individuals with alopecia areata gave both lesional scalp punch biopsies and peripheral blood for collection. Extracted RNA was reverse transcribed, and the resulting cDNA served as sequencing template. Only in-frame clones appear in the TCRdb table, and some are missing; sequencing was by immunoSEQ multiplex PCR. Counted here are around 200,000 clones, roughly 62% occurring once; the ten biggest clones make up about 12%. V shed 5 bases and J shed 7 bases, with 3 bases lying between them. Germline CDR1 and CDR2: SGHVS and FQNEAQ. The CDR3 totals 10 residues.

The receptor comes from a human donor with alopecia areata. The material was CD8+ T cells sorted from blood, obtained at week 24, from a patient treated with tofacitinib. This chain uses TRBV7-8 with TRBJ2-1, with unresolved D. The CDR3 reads CASSKNEQFF. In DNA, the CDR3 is TGTGCCAGCAGCAAAAATGAGCAGTTCTTC.